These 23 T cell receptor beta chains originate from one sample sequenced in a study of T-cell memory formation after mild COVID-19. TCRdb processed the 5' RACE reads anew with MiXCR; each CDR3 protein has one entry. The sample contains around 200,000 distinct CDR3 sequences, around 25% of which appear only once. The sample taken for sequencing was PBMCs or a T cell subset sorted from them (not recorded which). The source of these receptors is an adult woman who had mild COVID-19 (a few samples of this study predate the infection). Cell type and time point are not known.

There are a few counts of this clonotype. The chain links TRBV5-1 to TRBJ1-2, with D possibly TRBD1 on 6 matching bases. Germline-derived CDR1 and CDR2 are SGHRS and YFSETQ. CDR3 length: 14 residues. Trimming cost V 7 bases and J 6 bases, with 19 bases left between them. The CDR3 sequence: CASSRDMGGDGYTF. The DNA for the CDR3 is TGCGCCAGCTCCCGGGACATGGGCGGAGATGGCTACACCTTC.

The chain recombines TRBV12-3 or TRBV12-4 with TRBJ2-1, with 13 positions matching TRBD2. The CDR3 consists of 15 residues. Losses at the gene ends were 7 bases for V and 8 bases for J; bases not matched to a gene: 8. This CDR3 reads CASTTGLAGVDEQFF. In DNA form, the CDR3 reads TGTGCCAGCACCACTGGACTAGCGGGGGTAGATGAGCAGTTCTTC.

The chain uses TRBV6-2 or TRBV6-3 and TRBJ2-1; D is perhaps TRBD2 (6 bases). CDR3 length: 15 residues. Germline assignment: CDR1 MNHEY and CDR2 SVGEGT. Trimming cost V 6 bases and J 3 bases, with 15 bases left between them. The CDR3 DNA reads TGTGCCAGCAGACCAATCGAGGGAGGCTACAATGAGCAGTTCTTC. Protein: CASRPIEGGYNEQFF.

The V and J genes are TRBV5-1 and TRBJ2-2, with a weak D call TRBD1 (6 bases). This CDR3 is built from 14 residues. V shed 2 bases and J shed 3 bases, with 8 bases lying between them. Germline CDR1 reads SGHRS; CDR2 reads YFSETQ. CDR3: CASSFRGDTGELFF. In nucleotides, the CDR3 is TGCGCCAGCAGCTTCAGGGGAGACACCGGGGAGCTGTTTTTT.

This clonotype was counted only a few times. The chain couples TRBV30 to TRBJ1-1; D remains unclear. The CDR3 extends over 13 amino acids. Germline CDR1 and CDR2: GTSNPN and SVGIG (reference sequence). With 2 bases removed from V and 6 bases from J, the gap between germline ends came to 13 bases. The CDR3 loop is CAWSRRAGAEAFF. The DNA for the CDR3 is TGTGCCTGGAGTAGGAGGGCAGGCGCTGAAGCTTTCTTT.

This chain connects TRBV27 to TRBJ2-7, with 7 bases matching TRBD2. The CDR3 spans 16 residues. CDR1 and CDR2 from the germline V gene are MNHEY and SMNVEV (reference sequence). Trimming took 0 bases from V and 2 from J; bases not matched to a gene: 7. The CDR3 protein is CASSLSGGLAAYEQYF. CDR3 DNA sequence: TGTGCCAGCAGTTTATCGGGTGGGCTAGCGGCCTACGAGCAGTACTTC.

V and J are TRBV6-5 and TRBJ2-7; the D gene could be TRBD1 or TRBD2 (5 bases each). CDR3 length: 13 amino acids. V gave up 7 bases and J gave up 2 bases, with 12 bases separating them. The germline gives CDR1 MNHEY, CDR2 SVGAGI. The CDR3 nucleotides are TGTGCCAGCATTGGGGACGGTACCTACGAGCAGTACTTC. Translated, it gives CASIGDGTYEQYF.

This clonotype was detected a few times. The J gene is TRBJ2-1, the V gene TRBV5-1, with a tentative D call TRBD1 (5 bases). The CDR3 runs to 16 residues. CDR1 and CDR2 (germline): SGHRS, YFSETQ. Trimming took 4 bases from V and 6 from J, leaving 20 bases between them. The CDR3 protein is CASSPGHPSLGNEQFF. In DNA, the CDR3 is TGCGCCAGCAGCCCAGGACACCCATCCCTGGGCAATGAGCAGTTCTTC.

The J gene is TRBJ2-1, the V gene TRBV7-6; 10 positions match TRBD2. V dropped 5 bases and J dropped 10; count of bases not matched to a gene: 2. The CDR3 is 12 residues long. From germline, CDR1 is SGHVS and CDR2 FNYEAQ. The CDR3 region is CASSILAGEQFF. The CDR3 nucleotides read TGTGCCAGCAGCATACTAGCGGGGGAGCAGTTCTTC.

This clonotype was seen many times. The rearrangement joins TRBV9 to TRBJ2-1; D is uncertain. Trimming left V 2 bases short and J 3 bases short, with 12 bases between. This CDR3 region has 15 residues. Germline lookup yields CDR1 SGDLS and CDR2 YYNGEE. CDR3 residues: CASSVQGSLYNEQFF. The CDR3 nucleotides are TGTGCCAGCAGCGTGCAAGGTTCCCTCTACAATGAGCAGTTCTTC. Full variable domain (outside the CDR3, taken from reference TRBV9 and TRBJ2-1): DSGVTQTPKHLITATGQRVTLRCSPRSGDLSVYWYQQSLDQGLQFLIQYYNGEERAKGNILERFSAQQFPDLHSELNLSSLELGDSALYFCASSVQGSLYNEQFFGPGTRLTVL.

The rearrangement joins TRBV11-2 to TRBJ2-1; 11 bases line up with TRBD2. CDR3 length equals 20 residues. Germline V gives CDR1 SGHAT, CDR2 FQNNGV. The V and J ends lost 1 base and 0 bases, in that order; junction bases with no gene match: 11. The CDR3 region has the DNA TGTGCCAGCAGCTTAGCCTCCGGGACTAGCGGAATTAGCTCCTACAATGAGCAGTTCTTC. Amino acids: CASSLASGTSGISSYNEQFF.

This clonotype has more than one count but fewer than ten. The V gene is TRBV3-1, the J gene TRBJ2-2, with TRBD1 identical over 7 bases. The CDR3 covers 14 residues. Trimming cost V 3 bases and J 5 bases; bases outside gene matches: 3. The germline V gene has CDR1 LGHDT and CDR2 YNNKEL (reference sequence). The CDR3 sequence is CASSQDRLTGELFF. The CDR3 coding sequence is TGTGCCAGCAGCCAGGACAGGTTAACCGGGGAGCTGTTTTTT. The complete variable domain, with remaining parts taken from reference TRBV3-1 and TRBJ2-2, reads DTAVSQTPKYLVTQMGNDKSIKCEQNLGHDTMYWYKQDSKKFLKIMFSYNNKELIINETVPNRFSPKSPDKAHLNLHINSLELGDSAVYFCASSQDRLTGELFFGEGSRLTVL.

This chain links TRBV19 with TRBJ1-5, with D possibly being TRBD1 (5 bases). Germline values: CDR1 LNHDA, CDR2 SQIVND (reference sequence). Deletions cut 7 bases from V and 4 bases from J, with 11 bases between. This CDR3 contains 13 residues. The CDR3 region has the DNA TGTGCCAGTAATAGGGGAAGGAATCAGCCCCAGCATTTT. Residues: CASNRGRNQPQHF. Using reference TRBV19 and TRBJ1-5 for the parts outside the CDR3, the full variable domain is DGGITQSPKYLFRKEGQNVTLSCEQNLNHDAMYWYRQDPGQGLRLIYYSQIVNDFQKGDIAEGYSVSREKKESFPLTVTSAQKNPTAFYLCASNRGRNQPQHFGDGTRLSIL.

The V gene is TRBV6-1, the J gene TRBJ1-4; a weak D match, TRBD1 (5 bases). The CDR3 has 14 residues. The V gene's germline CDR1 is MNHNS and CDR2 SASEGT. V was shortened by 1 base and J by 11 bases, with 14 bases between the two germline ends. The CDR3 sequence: CASSEDIGGRKLFF. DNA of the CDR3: TGTGCCAGCAGTGAAGATATTGGGGGAAGGAAACTGTTTTTT.

The CDR3 loop reads CASSQDPALLGNEQFF. CDR3 nucleotide sequence: TGCGCCAGCAGCCAAGACCCGGCCCTACTTGGGAATGAGCAGTTCTTC. The genes are TRBV4-1 and TRBJ2-1; D not certain. From germline, CDR1 is MGHRA and CDR2 YSYEKL. The CDR3 has 16 residues. The ends were cut back, 0 bases at V and 7 bases at J, with 16 bases in the middle.

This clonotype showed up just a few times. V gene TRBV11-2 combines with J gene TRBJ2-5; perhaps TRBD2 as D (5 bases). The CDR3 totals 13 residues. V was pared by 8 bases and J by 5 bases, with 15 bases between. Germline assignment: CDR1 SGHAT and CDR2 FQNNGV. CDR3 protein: CASGKTPGETQYF. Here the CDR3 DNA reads TGTGCCAGCGGGAAAACACCGGGGGAGACCCAGTACTTC.

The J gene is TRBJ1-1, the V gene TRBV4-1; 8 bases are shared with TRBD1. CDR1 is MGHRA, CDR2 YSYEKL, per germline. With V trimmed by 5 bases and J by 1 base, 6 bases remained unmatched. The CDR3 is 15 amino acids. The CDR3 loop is CASSARQGRNTEAFF. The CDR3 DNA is TGCGCCAGCAGCGCCAGACAGGGGCGGAACACTGAAGCTTTCTTT.

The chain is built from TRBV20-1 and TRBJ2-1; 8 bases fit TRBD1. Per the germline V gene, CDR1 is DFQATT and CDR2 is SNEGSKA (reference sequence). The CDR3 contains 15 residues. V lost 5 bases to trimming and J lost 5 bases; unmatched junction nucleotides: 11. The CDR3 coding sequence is TGCAGTGCTCACCTACCCGGACAGGGAGACAATGAGCAGTTCTTC. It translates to CSAHLPGQGDNEQFF.

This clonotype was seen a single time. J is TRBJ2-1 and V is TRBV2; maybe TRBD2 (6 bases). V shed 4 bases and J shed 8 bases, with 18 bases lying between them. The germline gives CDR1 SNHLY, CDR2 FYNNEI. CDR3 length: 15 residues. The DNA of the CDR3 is TGTGCCAGCAGTGTTATCCATCTAGCGAGCGATGAGCAGTTCTTC. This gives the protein CASSVIHLASDEQFF.

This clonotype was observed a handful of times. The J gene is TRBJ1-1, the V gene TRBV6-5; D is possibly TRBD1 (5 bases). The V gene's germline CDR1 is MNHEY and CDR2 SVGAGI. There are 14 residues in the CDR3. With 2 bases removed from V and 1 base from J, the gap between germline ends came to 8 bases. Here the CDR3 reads CASSYRGGNTEAFF. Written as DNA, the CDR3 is TGTGCCAGCAGTTACCGGGGGGGGAACACTGAAGCTTTCTTT.

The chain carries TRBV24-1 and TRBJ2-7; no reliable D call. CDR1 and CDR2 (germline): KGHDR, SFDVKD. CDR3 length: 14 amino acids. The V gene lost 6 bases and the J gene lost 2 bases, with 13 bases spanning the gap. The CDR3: CATSRKGDTYEQYF. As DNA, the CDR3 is TGTGCCACCAGTCGAAAAGGTGATACCTACGAGCAGTACTTC.

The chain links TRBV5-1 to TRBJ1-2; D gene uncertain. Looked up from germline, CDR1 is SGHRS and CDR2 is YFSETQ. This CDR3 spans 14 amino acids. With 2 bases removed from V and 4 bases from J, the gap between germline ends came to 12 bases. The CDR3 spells CASSFDHGVYGYTF. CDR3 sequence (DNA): TGCGCCAGCAGCTTCGATCATGGCGTCTATGGCTACACCTTC. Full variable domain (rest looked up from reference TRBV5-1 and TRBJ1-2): KAGVTQTPRYLIKTRGQQVTLSCSPISGHRSVSWYQQTPGQGLQFLFEYFSETQRNKGNFPGRFSGRQFSNSRSEMNVSTLELGDSALYLCASSFDHGVYGYTFGSGTRLTVV.

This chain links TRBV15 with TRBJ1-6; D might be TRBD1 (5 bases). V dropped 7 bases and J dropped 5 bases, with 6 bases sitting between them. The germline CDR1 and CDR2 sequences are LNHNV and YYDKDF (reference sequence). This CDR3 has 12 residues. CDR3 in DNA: TGTGCCACCAAGACAGATAATTCACCCCTCCACTTT. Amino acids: CATKTDNSPLHF.